This entry lists 21 T cell receptor beta chains sequenced from one sample in a study of OX40 agonist ivuxolimab in advanced cancers. Only in-frame clones appear in the TCRdb table, and some are missing; sequencing was by immunoSEQ multiplex PCR. The sample holds 90,000 to 120,000 clones, just over 90% seen once. Sequenced here: CD4+ or CD8+ T cells sorted from blood, sampled in a trial of the OX40 agonist ivuxolimab. The receptor source for this set is an adult with an advanced solid tumor such as melanoma, head and neck, liver or kidney cancer.

The rearrangement uses TRBV6-1 and TRBJ2-1, with 7 bases identical to TRBD2. The CDR3 sequence is 15 residues long. J gave up 3 bases and V 4 bases, and 6 bases lay outside the gene matches. Germline values: CDR1 MNHNS, CDR2 SASEGT. The DNA of the CDR3 is TGTGCCAGCAGTGCTGGGGCTAGCGGCTACAATGAGCAGTTCTTC. Amino acid sequence: CASSAGASGYNEQFF.

V gene TRBV7-9 combines with J gene TRBJ2-3; no reliable D call. The CDR3 consists of 12 residues. The germline CDR1 and CDR2 sequences are SEHNR and FQNEAQ (reference sequence). V was trimmed by 2 bases and J by 6 bases, leaving 6 bases between them. CDR3 protein: CASSLMGDTQYF. CDR3 DNA sequence: TGTGCCAGCAGCTTAATGGGCGATACGCAGTATTTT.

This rearrangement joins TRBV4-3 to TRBJ2-1, with 12 bases that match TRBD2. CDR3 length: 15 amino acids. After removal of 3 bases from V and 4 bases from J, the junction contained 1 base not matched to a gene. CDR1 and CDR2 from the germline V gene are LGHNA and YSLEER. The CDR3 DNA sequence: TGCGCCAGCAGCCAGACTAGCGGGAGTTACAATGAGCAGTTCTTC. It yields the protein CASSQTSGSYNEQFF.

The chain has TRBV25-1 and TRBJ2-3, with a possible D match to TRBD1 (5 bases). Germline CDR1 is MGHDK and CDR2 is SYGVNS. With 6 bases removed from V and 4 bases from J, the gap between germline ends came to 11 bases. This CDR3 spans 13 amino acids. CDR3 protein: CASSGRASDTQYF. The CDR3 DNA reads TGTGCCAGCAGCGGCAGGGCGTCAGATACGCAGTATTTT. The full variable domain, its missing parts supplied by reference TRBV25-1 and TRBJ2-3, is EADIYQTPRYLVIGTGKKITLECSQTMGHDKMYWYQQDPGMELHLIHYSYGVNSTEKGDLSSESTVSRIRTEHFPLTLESARPSHTSQYLCASSGRASDTQYFGPGTRLTVL.

A note on this clone: The junction differs from germline at one of its ends, possibly a read error. This sequence joins TRBV28 and TRBJ2-7; possibly TRBD2 for D (6 bases). The CDR3 is made up of 11 amino acids. Germline CDR1 MDHEN, CDR2 SYDVKM. The CDR3 DNA is TGCGCCATACAGGAGGGCCTCGAGCAGTACTTC. Its protein is CAIQEGLEQYF.

V gene TRBV5-1 combines with J gene TRBJ1-6; D is unclear. CDR1 is SGHRS and CDR2 is YFSETQ in the germline V gene. The V end was cut by 5 bases, the J end by 5 bases, with 11 bases between. The CDR3 runs to 14 residues. The CDR3 DNA reads as TGCGCCAGCAGAGCGGACCAGCATAATTCACCCCTCCACTTT. Its protein product is CASRADQHNSPLHF.

This chain links TRBV4-2 with TRBJ1-3; D is uncertain. Trimming cost V 5 bases and J 0 bases, with 11 bases left between them. CDR1 and CDR2 from the germline V gene are LGHNA and YNFKEQ. This CDR3 comprises 15 residues. The CDR3 nucleotides read TGTGCCAGCAGCAACCCACTACTCTCTGGAAACACCATATATTTT. Translation: CASSNPLLSGNTIYF.

This clone was seen once. A read error may produce the germline difference seen at one junction end. This chain links TRBV5-4 with TRBJ2-2, with a tentative D call TRBD1 (7 bases). The CDR3 spans 16 residues. Germline values: CDR1 SGHNT, CDR2 YYREEE (reference sequence). CDR3 nucleotides: TGTGCCAGCACCCAAGGGGGCGGGACGAACACCGGGGAGCCGTTTTTT. Its protein is CASTQGGGTNTGEPFF.

The V gene is TRBV11-3, the J gene TRBJ2-1, with 7 bases lining up with TRBD2. V trimming: 5 bases; J trimming: 6 bases; junction bases outside the gene matches: 7. This CDR3 region has 14 residues. In germline, CDR1 is SGHNT, CDR2 YENEEA. DNA of the CDR3: TGTGCCAGCAGCCCGGGAGGCAGTGGCAATGAGCAGTTCTTC. Its translation: CASSPGGSGNEQFF.

The rearrangement joins TRBV9 to TRBJ1-2; 7 bases line up with TRBD1. The CDR3 totals 14 residues. Trimming took 4 bases from V and 2 from J; bases not matched to a gene: 5. Per germline, CDR1 SGDLS and CDR2 YYNGEE. CDR3 residues: CASSPRQGNYGYTF. The CDR3 nucleotides read TGTGCCAGCAGCCCTCGACAGGGAAACTATGGCTACACCTTC.

The chain combines TRBV7-2 with TRBJ2-5; 7 positions agree with TRBD1. Germline trimming cut 5 bases from V and 1 base from J; bases unmatched to any gene: 4. The V gene's germline CDR1 is SGHTA and CDR2 FQGNSA. This CDR3 has 14 amino acids. CDR3 loop: CASSPGQVQETQYF. CDR3 nucleotides: TGTGCCAGCAGCCCCGGACAGGTCCAAGAGACCCAGTACTTC.

V usage is TRBV7-2 and J usage is TRBJ2-7, with TRBD1 identical over 8 bases. V was clipped by 5 bases and J by 2 bases; unmatched bases: 11. Germline V lookup: CDR1 SGHTA, CDR2 FQGNSA. This CDR3 contains 16 residues. The CDR3 DNA reads as TGTGCCAGCAGCACGATGGGACAGGTCACCGCCTACGAGCAGTACTTC. This translates into CASSTMGQVTAYEQYF.

This chain connects TRBV7-2 to TRBJ2-7; possibly TRBD1 or TRBD2 for D (6 bases each). CDR3 size: 14 residues. Trimming removed 0 bases at V and 4 bases at J, with 10 bases between. Looked up from germline, CDR1 is SGHTA and CDR2 is FQGNSA. The CDR3 reads CASSLAGGGYEQYF. CDR3 DNA: TGTGCCAGCAGCTTAGCGGGGGGCGGGTACGAGCAGTACTTC. Together with reference TRBV7-2 and TRBJ2-7, the CDR3 gives the full variable domain: GAGVSQSPSNKVTEKGKDVELRCDPISGHTALYWYRQSLGQGLEFLIYFQGNSAPDKSGLPSDRFSAERTGGSVSTLTIQRTQQEDSAVYLCASSLAGGGYEQYFGPGTRLTVT.

This chain connects TRBV4-3 to TRBJ1-2; D is unclear. The CDR3 length is 14 residues. CDR1 is LGHNA and CDR2 is YSLEER in the germline V gene. The V end lost 1 base, the J end lost 8 bases, and 14 bases lay between the germline ends. The CDR3 region has the DNA TGCGCCAGCAGCCAAGGGGAAAGCGCATGGGGCTACACCTTC. Protein: CASSQGESAWGYTF.

V and J are TRBV28 and TRBJ2-1; 8 nucleotides agree with TRBD1. The CDR3 is 14 amino acids. Trimming took 7 bases from V and 8 from J; bases not matched to a gene: 10. Per the germline V gene, CDR1 is MDHEN and CDR2 is SYDVKM. As DNA, the CDR3 is TGTGCCAGCACAACCGGGACAGGCTATTATGAGCAGTTCTTC. It codes for CASTTGTGYYEQFF.

J is TRBJ2-3 and V is TRBV6-5; the D gene could be TRBD1 or TRBD2 (7 bases each). The ends were cut back, 4 bases at V and 5 bases at J, with 10 bases in the middle. The CDR3 length is 13 residues. CDR1 and CDR2 (germline): MNHEY, SVGAGI. The CDR3 is CASSSGGGDTQYF. The CDR3 bases are TGTGCCAGCAGTTCAGGGGGGGGAGATACGCAGTATTTT.

The count of this clone is one. This chain joins TRBV18 and TRBJ2-7; 8 nucleotides match TRBD2. Germline trimming cut 4 bases from V and 4 bases from J; bases unmatched to any gene: 9. The CDR3 spans 15 residues. Germline CDR1 reads KGHSH; CDR2 reads LQKENI. CDR3 loop: CASSRAGTSSYEQYF. CDR3 nucleotides: TGTGCCAGCTCACGCGCCGGGACTAGTTCGTACGAGCAGTACTTC.

The V call is TRBV9, the J call TRBJ2-5; TRBD1 matches 8 bases. Losses at the gene ends were 3 bases for V and 5 bases for J; bases not matched to a gene: 3. The CDR3 loop spans 13 amino acids. The germline CDR1 and CDR2 sequences are SGDLS and YYNGEE. In DNA form, the CDR3 reads TGTGCCAGCAGCGGGACAGGGTTTGAGACCCAGTACTTC. Translated: CASSGTGFETQYF. Together with reference TRBV9 and TRBJ2-5, the CDR3 gives the full variable domain: DSGVTQTPKHLITATGQRVTLRCSPRSGDLSVYWYQQSLDQGLQFLIQYYNGEERAKGNILERFSAQQFPDLHSELNLSSLELGDSALYFCASSGTGFETQYFGPGTRLLVL.

The chain is built from TRBV7-9 and TRBJ2-7; D perhaps matches TRBD2 (6 bases). V was pared by 5 bases and J by 2 bases, with 13 bases between. The CDR3 totals 14 residues. Germline CDR1 reads SEHNR; CDR2 reads FQNEAQ (reference sequence). CDR3 sequence: CASSPGGPPYEQYF. The CDR3 bases are TGTGCCAGCAGCCCCGGAGGGCCCCCCTACGAGCAGTACTTC. The complete variable domain, with remaining parts taken from reference TRBV7-9 and TRBJ2-7, reads DTGVSQNPRHKITKRGQNVTFRCDPISEHNRLYWYRQTLGQGPEFLTYFQNEAQLEKSRLLSDRFSAERPKGSFSTLEIQRTEQGDSAMYLCASSPGGPPYEQYFGPGTRLTVT.

The V gene is TRBV18, the J gene TRBJ2-2; D ambiguous. This CDR3 has 13 amino acids. V was trimmed by 5 bases and J by 3 bases, leaving 7 bases between them. Germline CDR1 and CDR2: KGHSH and LQKENI. CDR3 protein: CASSSRDTGELFF. CDR3 nucleotides: TGTGCCAGCTCATCAAGGGACACCGGGGAGCTGTTTTTT.

V and J are TRBV28 and TRBJ1-4, with D possibly TRBD1 on 5 matching bases. CDR1 MDHEN and CDR2 SYDVKM come from the germline V gene. V lost 3 bases and J lost 7, with 15 bases in between. This CDR3 is 15 amino acids long. CDR3 DNA: TGTGCCAGCAGTTTTCTGAGGGGAGGGATTGAAAAACTGTTTTTT. Translation: CASSFLRGGIEKLFF. Full variable domain (outside the CDR3, taken from reference TRBV28 and TRBJ1-4): DVKVTQSSRYLVKRTGEKVFLECVQDMDHENMFWYRQDPGLGLRLIYFSYDVKMKEKGDIPEGYSVSREKKERFSLILESASTNQTSMYLCASSFLRGGIEKLFFGSGTQLSVL.